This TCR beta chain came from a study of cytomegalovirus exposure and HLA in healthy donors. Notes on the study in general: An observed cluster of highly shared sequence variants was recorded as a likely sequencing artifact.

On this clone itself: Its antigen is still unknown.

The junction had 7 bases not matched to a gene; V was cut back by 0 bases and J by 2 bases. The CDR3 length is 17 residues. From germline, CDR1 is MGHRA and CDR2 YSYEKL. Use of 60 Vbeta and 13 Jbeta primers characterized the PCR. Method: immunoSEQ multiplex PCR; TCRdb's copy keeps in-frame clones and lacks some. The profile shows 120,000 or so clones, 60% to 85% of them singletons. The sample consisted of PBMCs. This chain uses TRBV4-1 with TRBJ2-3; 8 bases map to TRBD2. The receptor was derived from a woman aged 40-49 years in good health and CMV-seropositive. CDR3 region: CASSQDSGGSITDTQYF. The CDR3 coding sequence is TGCGCCAGCAGCCAAGATTCGGGGGGGTCCATCACAGATACGCAGTATTTT.